The clone carrying this T cell receptor beta chain has a handful of counts. Looked up from germline, CDR1 is GTSNPN and CDR2 is SVGIG (reference sequence). V was shortened by 1 base and J by 7 bases, with 9 bases between the two germline ends. The CDR3 is 12 residues long. Combining a sample-barcoded 5' primer with a J-beta primer mix, a second PCR ran for roughly 7 to 11 cycles. Each cDNA molecule received a tag from a template-switch adaptor that had 12 random nucleotides. TCRdb re-analysed the 5' RACE reads in MiXCR, keeping a single row per CDR3 protein. The table has almost 1 million distinct CDR3 sequences, 45% to 60% seen once. The data originate from a study of blood T cells in healthy people across ages.

The sequenced sample consisted of blood. This receptor was identified in a woman aged 60 to 75 in good health. The V and J genes are TRBV30 and TRBJ2-3; no definite D call. For the CDR3, the DNA is TGTGCCTGGAGTGCGATCAGGCATACGCAGTATTTT. Its protein is CAWSAIRHTQYF.